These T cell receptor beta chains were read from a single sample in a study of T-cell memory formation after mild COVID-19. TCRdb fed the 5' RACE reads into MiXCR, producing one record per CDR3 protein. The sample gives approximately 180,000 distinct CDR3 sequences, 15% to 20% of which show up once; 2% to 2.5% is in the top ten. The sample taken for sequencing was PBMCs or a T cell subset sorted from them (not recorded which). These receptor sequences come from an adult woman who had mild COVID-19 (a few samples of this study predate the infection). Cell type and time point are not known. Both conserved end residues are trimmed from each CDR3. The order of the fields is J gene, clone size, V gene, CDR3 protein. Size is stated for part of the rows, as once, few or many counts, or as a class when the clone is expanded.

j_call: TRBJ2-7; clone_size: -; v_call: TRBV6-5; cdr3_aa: ATTVGGEQY
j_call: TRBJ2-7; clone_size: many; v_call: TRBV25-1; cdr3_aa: ASSDGYEQY
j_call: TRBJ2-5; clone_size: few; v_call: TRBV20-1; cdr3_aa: SARRGAGETQY
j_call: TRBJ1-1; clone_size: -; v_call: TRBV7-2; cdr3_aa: ASSPGGRLNTEAF
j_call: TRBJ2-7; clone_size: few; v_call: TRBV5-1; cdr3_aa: ASSLESGSVSYEQY
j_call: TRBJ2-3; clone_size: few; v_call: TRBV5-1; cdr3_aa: ASSSGTGDTQY
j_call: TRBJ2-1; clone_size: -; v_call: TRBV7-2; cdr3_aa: ASSLTGSTYNEQF
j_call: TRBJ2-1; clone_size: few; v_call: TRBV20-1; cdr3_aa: SARWNSGSYNEQF
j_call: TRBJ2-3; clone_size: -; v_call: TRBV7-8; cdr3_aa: ASSLSAVLGSGTQY
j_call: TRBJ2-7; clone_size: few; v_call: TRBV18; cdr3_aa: ASSRSTGRNAAGEQY
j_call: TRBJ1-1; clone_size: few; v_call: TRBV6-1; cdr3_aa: ASSEAPPSGTEAF
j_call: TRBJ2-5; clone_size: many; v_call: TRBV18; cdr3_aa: ASSPRSGGQGRETQY
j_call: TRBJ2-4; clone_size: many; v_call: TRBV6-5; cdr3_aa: ATKKQGRDIQY
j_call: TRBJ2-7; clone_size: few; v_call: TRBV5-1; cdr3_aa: ASSSPGSYEQY
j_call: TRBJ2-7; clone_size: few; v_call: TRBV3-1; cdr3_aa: ASSRRAYEQY
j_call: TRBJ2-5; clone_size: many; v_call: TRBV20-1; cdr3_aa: SARDPWDSGGETQY
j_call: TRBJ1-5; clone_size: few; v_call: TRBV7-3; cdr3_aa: ASSVRGGQPQH
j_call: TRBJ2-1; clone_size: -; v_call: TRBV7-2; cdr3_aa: ASSLGLAGLGYNEQF
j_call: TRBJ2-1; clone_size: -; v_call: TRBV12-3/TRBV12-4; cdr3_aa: ASRQGFGGEQF
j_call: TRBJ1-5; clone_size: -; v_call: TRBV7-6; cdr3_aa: ASSAGDFQPQH
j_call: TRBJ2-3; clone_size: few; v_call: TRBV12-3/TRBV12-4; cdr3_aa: ASRKLAGEPTDTQY
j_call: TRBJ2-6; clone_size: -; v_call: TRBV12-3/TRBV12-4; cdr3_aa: ASSFLFVQGSGANVLT
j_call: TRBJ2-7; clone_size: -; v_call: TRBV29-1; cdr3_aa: SVDGDRGREQY
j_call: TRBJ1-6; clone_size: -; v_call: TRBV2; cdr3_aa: ASLDWTNSPLH
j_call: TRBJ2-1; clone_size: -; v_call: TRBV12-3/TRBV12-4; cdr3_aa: ASSLAGGSLNEQF
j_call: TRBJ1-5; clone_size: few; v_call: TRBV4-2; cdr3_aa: ASSQGPTEIQPQH
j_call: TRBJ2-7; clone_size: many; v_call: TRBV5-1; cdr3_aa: ASSLEVGYEQY
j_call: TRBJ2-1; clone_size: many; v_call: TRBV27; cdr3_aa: ASSFHNEQF
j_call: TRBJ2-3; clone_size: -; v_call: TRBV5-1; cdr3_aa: ASSTGGYDTQY
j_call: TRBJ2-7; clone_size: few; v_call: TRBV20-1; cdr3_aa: SARRGGPHEQY
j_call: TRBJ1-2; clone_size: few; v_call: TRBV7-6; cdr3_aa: ASSPNQGNYGYT
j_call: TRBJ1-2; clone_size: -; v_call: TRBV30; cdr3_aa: AWSPSPSVGYT
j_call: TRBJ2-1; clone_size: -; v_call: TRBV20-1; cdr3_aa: SARDSGRSYNEQF
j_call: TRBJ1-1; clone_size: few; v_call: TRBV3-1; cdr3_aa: ASSQGQPNTEAF
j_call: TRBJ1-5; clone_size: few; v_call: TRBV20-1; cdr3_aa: SAREGSLNQPQH
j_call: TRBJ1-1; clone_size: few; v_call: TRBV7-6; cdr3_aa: ASSLGRTGGNTEAF
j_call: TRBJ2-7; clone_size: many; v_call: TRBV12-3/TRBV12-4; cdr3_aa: ASSFGTSYEQY
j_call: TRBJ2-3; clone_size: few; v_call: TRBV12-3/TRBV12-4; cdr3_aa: ASGPSRAGGTDTQY
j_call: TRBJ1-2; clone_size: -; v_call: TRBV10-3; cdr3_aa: AISEMTGGEGYT
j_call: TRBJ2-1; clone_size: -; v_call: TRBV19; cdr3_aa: ASSPTPGLAGVQF
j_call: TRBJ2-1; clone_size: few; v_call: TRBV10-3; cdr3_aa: AIRTSSGENNEQF
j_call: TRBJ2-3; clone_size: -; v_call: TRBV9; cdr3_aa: ASSATLAVTDTQY
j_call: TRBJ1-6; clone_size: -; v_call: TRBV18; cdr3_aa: ASSLGTLYNSPLH
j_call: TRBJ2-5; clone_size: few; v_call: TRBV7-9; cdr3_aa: ASTSQNQETQY
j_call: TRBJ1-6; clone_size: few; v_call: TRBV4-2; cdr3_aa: ASNRSPGSENSPLH
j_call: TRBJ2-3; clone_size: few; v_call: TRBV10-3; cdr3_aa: AIRRGNTDTQY
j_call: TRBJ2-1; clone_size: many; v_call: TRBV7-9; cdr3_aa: ASSPSRGTHNEQF
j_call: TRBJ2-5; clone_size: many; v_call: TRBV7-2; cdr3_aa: ASSLVSPDSWTQY
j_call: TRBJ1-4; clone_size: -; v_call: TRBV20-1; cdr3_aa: SARSAGGELGEKLF
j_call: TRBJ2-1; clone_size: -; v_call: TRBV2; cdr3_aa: ASRRTPAYNEQF
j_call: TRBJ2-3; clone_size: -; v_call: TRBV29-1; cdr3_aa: SAQALAASTDTQY
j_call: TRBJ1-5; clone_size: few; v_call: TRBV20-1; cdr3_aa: SARADYRGVKNQPQH
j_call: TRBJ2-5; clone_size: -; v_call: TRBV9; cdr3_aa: ASSGGRGLETQY
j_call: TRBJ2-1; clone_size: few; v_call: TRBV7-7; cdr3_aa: ASSPSRAGGHNEQF
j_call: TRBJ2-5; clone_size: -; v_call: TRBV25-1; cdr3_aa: ASSEYGTSEETQY
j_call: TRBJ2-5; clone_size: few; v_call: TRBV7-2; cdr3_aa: ASSLTAGGGETQY
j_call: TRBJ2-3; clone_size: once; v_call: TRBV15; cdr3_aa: ATSRDRASGPDTQY
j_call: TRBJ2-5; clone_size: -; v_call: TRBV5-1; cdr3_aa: ASSLEGGPQETQY
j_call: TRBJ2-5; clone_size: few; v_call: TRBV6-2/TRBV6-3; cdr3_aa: ASSYRLFQETQY